These 31 T cell receptor beta chains came from one sample sequenced in a study of cytomegalovirus exposure and HLA in healthy donors. TCRdb keeps only in-frame clones here, not all; method: immunoSEQ multiplex PCR. The sample carries about 200,000 clones, around 86% recorded once. Sequenced sample: PBMCs. These receptors were obtained from a woman younger than 35 in good health and CMV-seropositive.

This clone was seen once. V is TRBV19 and J is TRBJ1-1; no clear D. The CDR3 extends over 11 amino acids. CDR1 is LNHDA, CDR2 SQIVND, per germline (reference sequence). Trimming removed 7 bases from V and 2 bases from J, with 5 bases in between. The CDR3 sequence: CASKQNTEAFF. The DNA of the CDR3 is TGTGCCAGTAAACAAAACACTGAAGCTTTCTTT.

The chain employs TRBV13 and TRBJ2-7; D not resolved. The CDR3 has 11 amino acids. Germline assignment: CDR1 PRHDT and CDR2 FYEKMQ (reference sequence). The ends were cut back, 6 bases at V and 3 bases at J, with 6 bases in the middle. CDR3 protein: CASSNSYEQYF. The CDR3 coding sequence is TGTGCCAGCAGTAACAGCTACGAGCAGTACTTC.

The chain uses TRBV12-5 and TRBJ2-3; D is unresolved. The CDR3 loop spans 14 amino acids. V lost 1 base and J 0 bases, leaving 5 bases between the germline ends. Germline V CDR1 and CDR2: LGHNT, FRNRAP. The chain's CDR3 is CASGLGRSTDTQYF. DNA of the CDR3: TGTGCTAGTGGTTTGGGCAGGAGCACAGATACGCAGTATTTT. The full variable domain, completed using reference TRBV12-5 and TRBJ2-3, is DARVTQTPRHKVTEMGQEVTMRCQPILGHNTVFWYRQTMMQGLELLAYFRNRAPLDDSGMPKDRFSAEMPDATLATLKIQPSEPRDSAVYFCASGLGRSTDTQYFGPGTRLTVL.

The chain's CDR3 is CASSSDRTDYEQYF. As DNA, the CDR3 is TGTGCCAGCAGCTCGGACAGGACAGACTACGAGCAGTACTTC. The rearrangement uses TRBV7-8 and TRBJ2-7, with 7 bases identical to TRBD1. This CDR3 region has 14 residues. The V gene end was trimmed by 4 bases and the J gene end by 3 bases; junction bases not matched to a gene: 6. From germline, CDR1 is SGHVS and CDR2 FQNEAQ.

The V and J genes are TRBV27 and TRBJ2-1, with D possibly being TRBD2 (6 bases). Germline CDR1 reads MNHEY; CDR2 reads SMNVEV (reference sequence). Trimming pared 6 bases from V and 5 bases from J, leaving 20 bases between. This CDR3 has 16 amino acids. The CDR3 protein is CASRPSGLGLHNEQFF. The CDR3 bases are TGTGCCAGCAGACCATCGGGACTCGGCCTCCACAATGAGCAGTTCTTC.

The CDR3 protein is CASSDRDSLYQPQHF. Here the CDR3 DNA reads TGTGCCAGCTCAGACCGGGACAGCCTTTATCAGCCCCAGCATTTT. The genes are TRBV18 and TRBJ1-5; 7 bases match TRBD1. This CDR3 contains 15 residues. From germline, CDR1 is KGHSH and CDR2 LQKENI. The junction had 9 bases not matched to a gene; V was cut back by 5 bases and J by 5 bases.

The chain has TRBV6-1 and TRBJ2-7, with 7 bases that match TRBD1. Per the germline V gene, CDR1 is MNHNS and CDR2 is SASEGT. The CDR3 spans 12 residues. V lost 7 bases and J lost 5; bases outside the gene matches: 5. The CDR3 DNA reads as TGTGCCAGCAAACCTGACAGGGACGAGCAGTACTTC. Protein: CASKPDRDEQYF.

V is TRBV6-1 and J is TRBJ1-2; weak D call: TRBD1 (5 bases). The CDR3 loop spans 13 amino acids. V was cut by 2 bases and J by 7 bases, with 11 bases left in between. Germline V CDR1 and CDR2: MNHNS, SASEGT. CDR3 amino acids: CASSESRASGYTF. The CDR3 bases are TGTGCCAGCAGTGAAAGCAGGGCGTCTGGCTACACCTTC.

The genes are TRBV28 and TRBJ1-5; 7 nucleotides line up with TRBD1. V shed 6 bases, J shed 4 bases, and the junction held 9 bases outside the gene matches. CDR3 length: 15 amino acids. Germline V gene data show CDR1 as MDHEN and CDR2 as SYDVKM. CDR3 DNA sequence: TGTGCCAGCAGCCTCGCAGGACAGGCAAATCAGCCCCAGCATTTT. Protein sequence: CASSLAGQANQPQHF.

The V call is TRBV5-1, the J call TRBJ2-3; 10 bases are a match to TRBD2. CDR3 size: 15 residues. After removal of 4 bases from V and 3 bases from J, the junction contained 5 bases not matched to a gene. Germline assignment: CDR1 SGHRS and CDR2 YFSETQ. For the CDR3, the DNA is TGCGCCAGCAGCACCTCTAGCGGGAGTACAGATACGCAGTATTTT. It codes for CASSTSSGSTDTQYF.

V gene TRBV18 combines with J gene TRBJ2-2; 8 nucleotides line up with TRBD2. Trimming at V came to 8 bases and at J to 3 bases, leaving 5 bases not matched to a gene. Germline CDR1 reads KGHSH; CDR2 reads LQKENI. There are 14 residues in the CDR3. The CDR3 is CASISGTYTGELFF. The CDR3 nucleotides are TGTGCCAGCATTAGCGGGACCTACACCGGGGAGCTGTTTTTT.

This chain joins TRBV19 and TRBJ1-5; a possible D gene is TRBD1 (5 bases). The CDR3 is made up of 14 amino acids. Germline V gene data show CDR1 as LNHDA and CDR2 as SQIVND (reference sequence). V was clipped by 6 bases and J by 5 bases, with 14 bases between them. This CDR3 is CASRGSSRDQPQHF. The CDR3 bases are TGTGCCAGTAGGGGCAGCTCCAGGGATCAGCCCCAGCATTTT.

The chain carries TRBV16 and TRBJ1-2; TRBD1 matches 10 bases. Per germline, CDR1 KGHSY and CDR2 FQNENV. The CDR3 extends over 19 amino acids. V lost 1 base to trimming and J lost 1 base; unmatched junction nucleotides: 12. The CDR3: CASSQFRSGTGDYNYGYTF. The CDR3 DNA reads as TGTGCCAGCAGCCAATTCCGTTCCGGGACAGGGGATTATAACTATGGCTACACCTTC.

The V call is TRBV18, the J call TRBJ2-1, with D uncertain. Germline CDR1 KGHSH, CDR2 LQKENI. The V and J ends lost 2 bases and 9 bases respectively, with 14 bases between them. CDR3 size: 14 residues. The CDR3 DNA follows: TGTGCCAGCTCACCAAACATAGACTCCAGTGAGCAGTTCTTC. This encodes CASSPNIDSSEQFF.

The chain recombines TRBV25-1 with TRBJ1-1; possible D gene TRBD1, 5 bases. This CDR3 contains 17 residues. V shed 7 bases and J shed 0 bases, with 21 bases lying between them. Germline V CDR1 and CDR2: MGHDK, SYGVNS. Written as DNA, the CDR3 is TGTGCCAGCAAAGGGCTTAAGGGGCGAACTCTGAACACTGAAGCTTTCTTT. Protein product: CASKGLKGRTLNTEAFF. The full variable domain, rest sourced from reference TRBV25-1 and TRBJ1-1, is EADIYQTPRYLVIGTGKKITLECSQTMGHDKMYWYQQDPGMELHLIHYSYGVNSTEKGDLSSESTVSRIRTEHFPLTLESARPSHTSQYLCASKGLKGRTLNTEAFFGQGTRLTVV.

This chain links TRBV18 with TRBJ2-5; D is unclear. Germline CDR1 KGHSH, CDR2 LQKENI. This CDR3 has 13 amino acids. Between the trimmed V and J ends, which lost 2 bases and 5 bases, there was a span of 9 bases. This chain's CDR3 is CASSPRGDETQYF. DNA of the CDR3: TGTGCCAGCTCACCAAGAGGTGATGAGACCCAGTACTTC.

J is TRBJ1-1 and V is TRBV18; D unresolved. This CDR3 contains 15 residues. Trimming took 2 bases from V and 3 from J, leaving 13 bases between them. CDR1 and CDR2 from the germline V gene are KGHSH and LQKENI. CDR3 loop: CASSPRAGRDTEAFF. DNA for the CDR3: TGTGCCAGCTCACCAAGGGCGGGGAGGGACACTGAAGCTTTCTTT. Using reference TRBV18 and TRBJ1-1 for the parts outside the CDR3, the full variable domain is NAGVMQNPRHLVRRRGQEARLRCSPMKGHSHVYWYRQLPEEGLKFMVYLQKENIIDESGMPKERFSAEFPKEGPSILRIQQVVRGDSAAYFCASSPRAGRDTEAFFGQGTRLTVV.

The chain carries TRBV4-2 and TRBJ2-1; 10 bases agree with TRBD2. This CDR3 spans 16 amino acids. Germline V lookup: CDR1 LGHNA, CDR2 YNFKEQ. With 4 bases clipped from V and 2 bases from J, the junction kept 5 bases outside the gene matches. CDR3 in DNA: TGTGCCAGCAGCCCTAGGACTAGCGGAGCCTACAATGAGCAGTTCTTC. Protein: CASSPRTSGAYNEQFF.

V gene TRBV5-1 combines with J gene TRBJ2-1; D unclear. With 0 bases removed from V and 9 bases from J, the gap between germline ends came to 10 bases. The CDR3 totals 13 residues. CDR1 and CDR2 from the germline V gene are SGHRS and YFSETQ. The CDR3 DNA sequence: TGCGCCAGCAGCTTGGCAGGCATGGGTGAGCAGTTCTTC. The encoded protein is CASSLAGMGEQFF.

V is TRBV6-5 and J is TRBJ2-7, with D uncertain. Germline V gene data show CDR1 as MNHEY and CDR2 as SVGAGI. V was shortened by 9 bases and J by 2 bases, with 8 bases between the two germline ends. This CDR3 contains 11 residues. The CDR3 loop is CASVTAYEQYF. The CDR3 DNA reads TGTGCCAGTGTTACGGCCTACGAGCAGTACTTC.

V is TRBV7-9 and J is TRBJ1-2; TRBD1 matches 11 bases. CDR3 size: 15 residues. CDR1 is SEHNR, CDR2 FQNEAQ, per germline (reference sequence). Germline trimming cut 3 bases from V and 2 bases from J; bases unmatched to any gene: 2. The CDR3 bases are TGTGCCAGCAGCTTTGGGACAGGGGGAAACTATGGCTACACCTTC. The encoded protein is CASSFGTGGNYGYTF.

The V and J genes are TRBV6-1 and TRBJ1-5; 8 nucleotides align to TRBD1. V gave up 7 bases and J gave up 7 bases; unmatched junction bases: 6. CDR3 size: 13 residues. Germline V lookup: CDR1 MNHNS, CDR2 SASEGT. The DNA of the CDR3 is TGTGCCAGCATTGGACAGGGAAGGCAGCCCCAGCATTTT. It translates to CASIGQGRQPQHF.

In this sample, this clone turned up once. The J gene is TRBJ1-2, the V gene TRBV19, with TRBD1 matching 9 bases. The length of the CDR3 is 15 residues. Germline loops: CDR1 LNHDA, CDR2 SQIVND (reference sequence). Trimming removed 5 bases from V and 4 bases from J; junction bases left unmatched: 8. Here the CDR3 reads CASSPGQGPFYGYTF. DNA of the CDR3: TGTGCCAGTAGTCCCGGACAGGGGCCGTTCTATGGCTACACCTTC.

V usage is TRBV9 and J usage is TRBJ1-4; D is unclear. The CDR3 consists of 14 residues. Trimming took 2 bases from V and 4 from J, leaving 9 bases between them. CDR1 SGDLS and CDR2 YYNGEE come from the germline V gene. CDR3 sequence reads: CASSVGDSNEKLFF. The CDR3 DNA sequence: TGTGCCAGCAGCGTCGGGGATAGTAATGAAAAACTGTTTTTT.

This chain connects TRBV7-8 to TRBJ1-1; perhaps TRBD1 as D (6 bases). CDR1 SGHVS and CDR2 FQNEAQ come from the germline V gene. CDR3 length: 14 amino acids. The V gene lost 1 base and the J gene lost 10 bases, with 16 bases spanning the gap. The CDR3 nucleotides read TGTGCCAGCAGCTTAGAGCGAACAGGGAGCGGAGCTTTCTTT. As protein: CASSLERTGSGAFF. Full variable domain (rest looked up from reference TRBV7-8 and TRBJ1-1): GAGVSQSPRYKVAKRGQDVALRCDPISGHVSLFWYQQALGQGPEFLTYFQNEAQLDKSGLPSDRFFAERPEGSVSTLKIQRTQQEDSAVYLCASSLERTGSGAFFGQGTRLTVV.

This chain uses TRBV28 with TRBJ2-7; possibly TRBD1 for D (6 bases). The germline gives CDR1 MDHEN, CDR2 SYDVKM. The CDR3 is 15 amino acids. The V gene lost 5 bases and the J gene lost 5 bases, with 19 bases spanning the gap. CDR3 bases: TGTGCCAGCAGTCGCCGCGGCAGGGGCCTTGACGAGCAGTACTTC. It encodes CASSRRGRGLDEQYF. The full variable domain, rest sourced from reference TRBV28 and TRBJ2-7, is DVKVTQSSRYLVKRTGEKVFLECVQDMDHENMFWYRQDPGLGLRLIYFSYDVKMKEKGDIPEGYSVSREKKERFSLILESASTNQTSMYLCASSRRGRGLDEQYFGPGTRLTVT.

This chain joins TRBV5-5 and TRBJ2-1, with D possibly being TRBD2 (6 bases). The CDR3 has 15 residues. The V end lost 3 bases, the J end lost 9 bases, and 19 bases lay between the germline ends. Germline V gene lookup returns CDR1 SGHKS and CDR2 YYEKEE (reference sequence). CDR3 loop: CASSWTGGQAGEQFF. DNA of the CDR3: TGTGCCAGCAGCTGGACGGGCGGCCAAGCGGGTGAGCAGTTCTTC.

This rearrangement joins TRBV6-1 to TRBJ1-5, with TRBD1 as a possible D gene (6 bases). The CDR3 runs to 15 residues. Trimming pared 7 bases from V and 4 bases from J, leaving 17 bases between. From germline, CDR1 is MNHNS and CDR2 SASEGT. CDR3 nucleotide sequence: TGTGCCAGCACTTGGACCGGGACATCTAATCAGCCCCAGCATTTT. As protein: CASTWTGTSNQPQHF.

The chain combines TRBV7-9 with TRBJ2-4; TRBD2 aligns across 8 bases. CDR3 length: 16 amino acids. Trimming cost V 2 bases and J 5 bases; bases outside gene matches: 8. Germline V gene lookup returns CDR1 SEHNR and CDR2 FQNEAQ (reference sequence). This CDR3 is CASSLTLSGSQNIQYF. CDR3 nucleotide sequence: TGTGCCAGCAGCTTAACACTCAGCGGGAGCCAAAACATTCAGTACTTC.

Note on this clone: At one end the junction does not follow the germline gene, possibly because of a read error. The J gene is TRBJ2-7, the V gene TRBV7-7; the D is unclear. Germline V gene sequence: CDR1 SSHAT, CDR2 FNYEAQ (reference sequence). The CDR3 sequence is 13 residues long. The CDR3 is CASSLSENHEQYF. CDR3 nucleotides: TGTGCTAGCAGCTTAAGTGAGAACCACGAGCAGTACTTC.

The sample holds a few counts of this clone. The chain joins TRBV5-1 to TRBJ1-1; D unclear. Per the germline V gene, CDR1 is SGHRS and CDR2 is YFSETQ. Between the trimmed V and J ends, which lost 2 bases and 4 bases, there was a span of 15 bases. The CDR3 sequence is 15 residues long. The CDR3 reads CASSLAGPVSTEAFF. The CDR3 coding sequence is TGCGCCAGCAGCTTAGCAGGTCCTGTTAGCACTGAAGCTTTCTTT.